The 22 T cell receptor beta chains below all came from one sample that was sequenced in a study of T cell responses to AZD1222 COVID-19 vaccine. TCRdb's table, derived via immunoSEQ multiplex PCR, lists solely in-frame clones and lacks some. In the table there are around 140,000 clones, approximately 88% of which are singletons. Sample: peripheral blood, taken on day 0 of AZD1222 vaccination. The receptors derive from an adult in good health.

The chain employs TRBV19 and TRBJ1-4; no clear D. The CDR3 is 14 residues long. V lost 6 bases and J 0 bases, leaving 8 bases between the germline ends. Germline-derived CDR1 and CDR2 are LNHDA and SQIVND (reference sequence). The chain's CDR3 is CASSRKPTNEKLFF. The CDR3 bases are TGTGCCAGTAGCAGAAAACCAACTAATGAAAAACTGTTTTTT.

This clone showed up just a few times. The chain joins TRBV7-3 to TRBJ2-2, with D hard to call. The CDR3 sequence is 14 residues long. Deletions cut 1 base from V and 5 bases from J, with 8 bases between. Germline V gene lookup returns CDR1 SGHTA and CDR2 FQGTGA. The CDR3 nucleotides read TGTGCCAGCAGCTTAATGGCCGGGACCGGGGAGCTGTTTTTT. The encoded protein is CASSLMAGTGELFF. Filled out from reference TRBV7-3 and TRBJ2-2, the complete variable domain reads GAGVSQTPSNKVTEKGKYVELRCDPISGHTALYWYRQSLGQGPEFLIYFQGTGAADDSGLPNDRFFAVRPEGSVSTLKIQRTERGDSAVYLCASSLMAGTGELFFGEGSRLTVL.

The chain combines TRBV7-8 with TRBJ2-5; D might be TRBD1 (5 bases). The CDR3 has 17 residues. CDR1 and CDR2 from the germline V gene are SGHVS and FQNEAQ. The V and J ends lost 4 bases and 3 bases respectively, with 21 bases between them. In DNA form, the CDR3 reads TGTGCCAGCAGCTACTGGTGGTTGGACACCAGAAAAGAGACCCAGTACTTC. Residues: CASSYWWLDTRKETQYF. The full variable domain, in which reference TRBV7-8 and TRBJ2-5 provide the parts outside the CDR3, is GAGVSQSPRYKVAKRGQDVALRCDPISGHVSLFWYQQALGQGPEFLTYFQNEAQLDKSGLPSDRFFAERPEGSVSTLKIQRTQQEDSAVYLCASSYWWLDTRKETQYFGPGTRLLVL.

This rearrangement joins TRBV6-2 or TRBV6-3 to TRBJ1-5, with 11 nucleotides matching TRBD1. Germline V gene data show CDR1 as MNHEY and CDR2 as SVGEGT. V lost 0 bases and J lost 3; bases outside the gene matches: 1. The CDR3 sequence is 16 residues long. This CDR3 reads CASSYSGQGDNQPQHF. The CDR3 DNA is TGTGCCAGCAGTTACTCGGGACAGGGGGACAATCAGCCCCAGCATTTT.

This clone came up once. The CDR3 sequence is CASSFTSGLYNEQFF. The CDR3, as DNA: TGTGCCAGCAGTTTTACTAGCGGGTTGTACAATGAGCAGTTCTTC. V is TRBV9 and J is TRBJ2-1, with 9 bases aligning to TRBD2. The CDR3 contains 15 residues. The J segment lost 4 bases and the V segment lost 5 bases, leaving 7 bases of the junction unmatched. CDR1 and CDR2 from the germline V gene are SGDLS and YYNGEE.

V and J are TRBV10-3 and TRBJ1-1, with D hard to call. CDR1 and CDR2 from the germline V gene are ENHRY and SYGVKD. The germline V and J ends were trimmed by 2 bases and 1 base, with 8 bases remaining between them. The CDR3 totals 14 residues. The CDR3 sequence is CAISEVSQNTEAFF. CDR3 sequence (DNA): TGTGCCATCAGTGAGGTTTCACAGAACACTGAAGCTTTCTTT.

This chain connects TRBV25-1 to TRBJ1-2, with D possibly matching TRBD1 (5 bases). The CDR3 contains 12 residues. The germline V gene has CDR1 MGHDK and CDR2 SYGVNS. Trimming took 6 bases from V and 7 from J, leaving 12 bases between them. Here the CDR3 DNA reads TGTGCCAGCAGGGGGGATTTGAGTGGCTACACCTTC. Translation: CASRGDLSGYTF.

CDR3 residues: CSAGDSGTGNTIYF. The CDR3 DNA follows: TGCAGCGCCGGAGACAGTGGCACTGGAAACACCATATATTTT. The V gene is TRBV29-1, the J gene TRBJ1-3; D is perhaps TRBD1 (5 bases). Germline CDR1 SQVTM, CDR2 ANQGSEA. The V gene lost 7 bases and the J gene lost 2 bases, with 15 bases spanning the gap. This CDR3 is 14 amino acids long.

The rearrangement uses TRBV24-1 and TRBJ1-2; D unresolved. There are 13 residues in the CDR3. The germline V gene has CDR1 KGHDR and CDR2 SFDVKD. Trimming removed 4 bases at V and 7 bases at J, with 12 bases between. In DNA, the CDR3 is TGTGCCACCAGTGACTCAGGTACCTCTGGCTACACCTTC. Translated, it gives CATSDSGTSGYTF.

The chain uses TRBV9 and TRBJ1-2; perhaps TRBD1 as D (5 bases). Between the trimmed V and J ends, which lost 4 bases and 2 bases, there was a span of 15 bases. The germline gives CDR1 SGDLS, CDR2 YYNGEE. The CDR3 spans 15 residues. CDR3 in DNA: TGTGCCAGCAGCCCGGGACCGTGGGACAACTATGGCTACACCTTC. Translated: CASSPGPWDNYGYTF.

This clone appeared a few times. The rearrangement uses TRBV25-1 and TRBJ1-3; D possibly corresponds to TRBD1 (5 bases). The germline gives CDR1 MGHDK, CDR2 SYGVNS. Trimming pared 3 bases from V and 5 bases from J, leaving 14 bases between. The CDR3 runs to 15 residues. The DNA of the CDR3 is TGTGCCAGCAGTGATTCAGGGTTTTCGAGAAACACCATATATTTT. This codes for CASSDSGFSRNTIYF.

The rearrangement joins TRBV6-5 to TRBJ1-3; maybe TRBD1 (6 bases). The germline V and J ends were trimmed by 6 bases and 2 bases, with 11 bases remaining between them. The germline V gene has CDR1 MNHEY and CDR2 SVGAGI. CDR3 length: 14 amino acids. The CDR3 sequence: CASSAKGAGNTIYF. CDR3 DNA sequence: TGTGCCAGCAGCGCAAAGGGGGCTGGAAACACCATATATTTT.

V usage is TRBV29-1 and J usage is TRBJ1-5; a possible D gene is TRBD1 (5 bases). The germline V gene has CDR1 SQVTM and CDR2 ANQGSEA. Deletions cut 5 bases from V and 2 bases from J, with 10 bases between. The CDR3 spans 13 residues. The CDR3 DNA follows: TGCAGCGTTTCCCAGGGAGGCAATCAGCCCCAGCATTTT. This sequence encodes CSVSQGGNQPQHF.

The V gene is TRBV29-1, the J gene TRBJ2-5; D call uncertain. Trimming removed 4 bases from V and 1 base from J, with 13 bases in between. CDR1 is SQVTM and CDR2 is ANQGSEA in the germline V gene. The length of the CDR3 is 14 residues. CDR3 residues: CSVVPGRFQETQYF. CDR3 nucleotides: TGCAGCGTTGTCCCAGGACGGTTCCAAGAGACCCAGTACTTC. The entire variable domain, with the rest obtained from reference TRBV29-1 and TRBJ2-5, is as follows: SAVISQKPSRDICQRGTSLTIQCQVDSQVTMMFWYRQQPGQSLTLIATANQGSEATYESGFVIDKFPISRPNLTFSTLTVSNMSPEDSSIYLCSVVPGRFQETQYFGPGTRLLVL.

A single count supports this clone. This chain connects TRBV19 to TRBJ2-7; D remains unclear. Germline CDR1 reads LNHDA; CDR2 reads SQIVND (reference sequence). The CDR3 is made up of 12 amino acids. V was clipped by 1 base and J by 3 bases, with 4 bases between them. CDR3 DNA sequence: TGTGCCAGTAGTATAGCGGGCTACGAGCAGTACTTC. The encoded protein is CASSIAGYEQYF.

The chain carries TRBV7-9 and TRBJ1-1; perhaps TRBD1 as D (6 bases). Trimming cost V 5 bases and J 4 bases, with 20 bases left between them. The CDR3 runs 16 residues. CDR1 is SEHNR and CDR2 is FQNEAQ in the germline V gene (reference sequence). CDR3 protein: CASSPSTGWFSTEAFF. The CDR3 DNA is TGTGCCAGCAGCCCCTCTACAGGGTGGTTTAGCACTGAAGCTTTCTTT.

This chain connects TRBV6-5 to TRBJ2-1; 12 bases match TRBD2. Germline-derived CDR1 and CDR2 are MNHEY and SVGAGI. This CDR3 region has 12 residues. CDR3 nucleotides: TGTACGACTAGCGGGGGAAGGAATGAGCAGTTCTTC. It codes for CTTSGGRNEQFF.

The chain links TRBV12-5 to TRBJ2-3; maybe TRBD2 (6 bases). Trimming left V 2 bases short and J 4 bases short, with 19 bases between. This CDR3 contains 17 residues. Germline-derived CDR1 and CDR2 are LGHNT and FRNRAP. The CDR3 here is CASGLPEGRTSPDTQYF. In nucleotides, the CDR3 is TGTGCTAGTGGTTTGCCGGAGGGACGGACTTCGCCAGATACGCAGTATTTT. Drawing the rest from reference TRBV12-5 and TRBJ2-3, the complete variable domain is DARVTQTPRHKVTEMGQEVTMRCQPILGHNTVFWYRQTMMQGLELLAYFRNRAPLDDSGMPKDRFSAEMPDATLATLKIQPSEPRDSAVYFCASGLPEGRTSPDTQYFGPGTRLTVL.

The chain carries TRBV12-3 or TRBV12-4 and TRBJ2-1, with D perhaps matching TRBD1 (5 bases). The CDR3 extends over 10 amino acids. Trimming left V 8 bases short and J 8 bases short, with 7 bases between. The CDR3 protein is CASQGYEQFF. CDR3 DNA sequence: TGTGCCAGCCAGGGTTATGAGCAGTTCTTC.

This chain connects TRBV14 to TRBJ2-1; 15 bases match TRBD2. Trimming cost V 3 bases and J 7 bases; bases outside gene matches: 7. Per the germline V gene, CDR1 is SGHDN and CDR2 is FVKESK. The length of the CDR3 is 17 residues. In nucleotides, the CDR3 is TGTGCCAGCAGCCACTCCCGGACTAGCGGGGGGGATAATGAGCAGTTCTTC. Its translation: CASSHSRTSGGDNEQFF.

The chain links TRBV6-5 to TRBJ1-2; D is perhaps TRBD1 (5 bases). Trimming pared 6 bases from V and 4 bases from J, leaving 15 bases between. The CDR3 spans 14 residues. Germline CDR1 MNHEY, CDR2 SVGAGI. CDR3 DNA sequence: TGTGCCAGCAGAGAGGCGACAGAGCTCTATGGCTACACCTTC. It is translated as CASREATELYGYTF.

This clone is a singleton in its sample. The chain employs TRBV2 and TRBJ2-2; tentatively, D is TRBD1 (6 bases). CDR3 length: 15 residues. Between the trimmed V and J ends, which lost 6 bases and 1 base, there was a span of 12 bases. Germline CDR1 and CDR2: SNHLY and FYNNEI. The CDR3 DNA is TGTGCCAGCAGAGGACAGTCAATGAACACCGGGGAGCTGTTTTTT. The encoded protein is CASRGQSMNTGELFF.